These 20 T cell receptor beta chains originate from one sample sequenced in a study of shared clonotypes between healthy human individuals. In the naive CD8 group, cells lacked CD45RO and were positively selected for CCR7, so terminally differentiated effector memory CD45RA+ cells were left out. The method was immunoSEQ multiplex PCR; TCRdb's version includes in-frame clones alone and lacks a portion of them. Of 1.5 million to 2.5 million clones in the sample, just under 95% were seen once. The sample consisted of naive CD8+ T cells sorted from blood. These receptors were taken from a man younger than 35 in good health.

The chain is built from TRBV7-9 and TRBJ1-1, with 7 bases fitting TRBD1. In germline, CDR1 is SEHNR, CDR2 FQNEAQ (reference sequence). The CDR3 sequence is 15 residues long. Trimming removed 1 base from V and 0 bases from J; junction bases left unmatched: 2. CDR3 nucleotides: TGTGCCAGCAGCTTAGGAGGGGGCGTGAACACTGAAGCTTTCTTT. It codes for CASSLGGGVNTEAFF.

The chain combines TRBV5-8 with TRBJ2-7, with D uncertain. CDR1 and CDR2 from the germline V gene are SGHTS and YDEGEE. Trimming cost V 0 bases and J 2 bases, with 6 bases left between them. The CDR3 sequence is 13 residues long. This chain's CDR3 is CASSLGKPYEQYF. Written as DNA, the CDR3 is TGTGCCAGCAGCTTGGGGAAACCCTACGAGCAGTACTTC.

The chain combines TRBV4-3 with TRBJ2-7, with D possibly TRBD2 on 6 matching bases. Germline V lookup: CDR1 LGHNA, CDR2 YSLEER. The CDR3 is made up of 17 amino acids. V was trimmed by 0 bases and J by 4 bases, leaving 19 bases between them. CDR3 protein: CASSQEIFQEGRYEQYF. The CDR3 region has the DNA TGCGCCAGCAGCCAAGAAATTTTTCAGGAGGGGCGTTACGAGCAGTACTTC.

This clone appeared a single time. The chain couples TRBV5-6 to TRBJ1-1; a weak D match, TRBD1 (6 bases). The length of the CDR3 is 13 residues. V was clipped by 4 bases and J by 4 bases, with 11 bases between them. Germline V gives CDR1 SGHDT, CDR2 YYEEEE. The CDR3 is CASSVPGVTEAFF. The CDR3 nucleotides are TGTGCCAGCAGCGTCCCAGGGGTCACTGAAGCTTTCTTT.

The chain uses TRBV4-1 and TRBJ2-7; D assignment may be TRBD1 or TRBD2 (5 bases each). Per germline, CDR1 MGHRA and CDR2 YSYEKL. The CDR3 contains 15 residues. V gave up 0 bases and J gave up 3 bases, with 12 bases separating them. DNA for the CDR3: TGCGCCAGCAGCCAAGATCGGGGCAGTCTCTACGAGCAGTACTTC. Translated: CASSQDRGSLYEQYF.

The chain recombines TRBV4-3 with TRBJ2-1; no firm D call. CDR3 length: 15 residues. The V gene's germline CDR1 is LGHNA and CDR2 YSLEER. V was shortened by 0 bases and J by 6 bases, with 12 bases between the two germline ends. CDR3 nucleotide sequence: TGCGCCAGCAGCCAAGAGGTTCCAGCCCCCAATGAGCAGTTCTTC. Encoded protein: CASSQEVPAPNEQFF.

The chain joins TRBV6-6 to TRBJ2-7; 7 nucleotides line up with TRBD1. Germline V gene lookup returns CDR1 MNHNY and CDR2 SVGAGI (reference sequence). The CDR3 is 16 amino acids. J lost 2 bases, V lost 7 bases, and 14 bases had no gene match. CDR3 bases: TGTGCCAGCAAGGATCCGCTAGGACAGGCTCCCTACGAGCAGTACTTC. This codes for CASKDPLGQAPYEQYF.

This chain links TRBV7-8 with TRBJ1-5, with D unresolved. This CDR3 region has 14 residues. The V gene lost 7 bases and the J gene lost 2 bases, with 12 bases spanning the gap. Germline assignment: CDR1 SGHVS and CDR2 FQNEAQ. CDR3 sequence reads: CASTAGDGNQPQHF. The DNA of the CDR3 is TGTGCCAGCACCGCGGGAGATGGCAATCAGCCCCAGCATTTT.

The chain employs TRBV27 and TRBJ2-7, with 8 bases identical to TRBD1. The CDR3 is 15 residues long. J lost 6 bases, V lost 5 bases, and 12 bases had no gene match. Germline V gives CDR1 MNHEY, CDR2 SMNVEV (reference sequence). The CDR3 DNA is TGTGCCAGCAGTCCCTTTTGGCAGGGGGCGGGCGAGCAGTACTTC. Its protein product is CASSPFWQGAGEQYF.

CDR3 DNA sequence: TGTGCCAGTAGTATAGGGGGGCTTGGCTATGGCTACACCTTC. Residues: CASSIGGLGYGYTF. V gene TRBV19 combines with J gene TRBJ1-2; perhaps TRBD1 as D (6 bases). V was pared by 1 base and J by 4 bases, with 10 bases between. This CDR3 is built from 14 residues. Germline CDR1 is LNHDA and CDR2 is SQIVND (reference sequence).

The V and J genes are TRBV4-1 and TRBJ2-7; perhaps TRBD2 as D (5 bases). The V end was cut by 1 base, the J end by 0 bases, with 13 bases between. The germline V gene has CDR1 MGHRA and CDR2 YSYEKL. This CDR3 comprises 16 residues. In nucleotides, the CDR3 is TGCGCCAGCAGCCAAGCAGTCGGACTCCACTCCTACGAGCAGTACTTC. Translating it yields CASSQAVGLHSYEQYF.

This sequence joins TRBV19 and TRBJ2-1, with 8 bases fitting TRBD2. The V segment lost 3 bases and the J segment 7 bases; nucleotides outside the gene matches: 5. Germline V lookup: CDR1 LNHDA, CDR2 SQIVND (reference sequence). The CDR3 totals 14 residues. This chain's CDR3 is CASSIMASGNEQFF. The CDR3 DNA is TGTGCCAGTAGTATTATGGCTAGCGGGAATGAGCAGTTCTTC.

The rearrangement links TRBV7-9 to TRBJ2-5; 9 positions agree with TRBD2. The CDR3 is made up of 16 amino acids. V lost 8 bases to trimming and J lost 0 bases; unmatched junction nucleotides: 10. Germline V gives CDR1 SEHNR, CDR2 FQNEAQ (reference sequence). In nucleotides, the CDR3 is TGTGCCAGCTACCTTTCTAGCGGGGCGTACCAAGAGACCCAGTACTTC. This encodes CASYLSSGAYQETQYF.

A remark on this clone: The same CDR3 also results from other DNA sequences found in this sample. The chain links TRBV5-4 to TRBJ1-1; unclear D gene. The germline CDR1 and CDR2 sequences are SGHNT and YYREEE (reference sequence). The V end lost 4 bases, the J end lost 2 bases, and 12 bases lay between the germline ends. The CDR3 totals 14 residues. The CDR3 DNA sequence: TGTGCCAGCAGCCTAACGGGGTTCAACACTGAAGCTTTCTTT. Translation: CASSLTGFNTEAFF.

This clone was found once. The sample has other DNA sequences that encode this CDR3 too. The chain uses TRBV27 and TRBJ1-1, with D unclear. CDR3 length equals 13 residues. CDR1 is MNHEY, CDR2 SMNVEV, per germline (reference sequence). V dropped 2 bases and J dropped 2 bases, with 6 bases sitting between them. The CDR3 DNA follows: TGTGCCAGCAGTTTACAGGAAAACACTGAAGCTTTCTTT. It is translated as CASSLQENTEAFF.

For this clone: Other nucleotide sequences in the sample specify the same CDR3. The chain combines TRBV28 with TRBJ1-5, with D possibly TRBD1 on 5 matching bases. Germline assignment: CDR1 MDHEN and CDR2 SYDVKM. Trimming cost V 6 bases and J 4 bases, with 13 bases left between them. The CDR3 extends over 14 amino acids. The CDR3 bases are TGTGCCAGCAGCCTCGGGGGGTTGAATCAGCCCCAGCATTTT. Amino acids: CASSLGGLNQPQHF.

The rearrangement joins TRBV30 to TRBJ2-3; the match to TRBD2 covers 10 bases. The CDR3 spans 16 residues. V dropped 3 bases and J dropped 5; count of bases not matched to a gene: 11. Germline V CDR1 and CDR2: GTSNPN, SVGIG (reference sequence). The CDR3, as DNA: TGTGCCTGGAGGGGTCTAGCGGGAGACGCCGGAGATACGCAGTATTTT. Translated, it gives CAWRGLAGDAGDTQYF.

This chain links TRBV23-1 with TRBJ2-7; D is ambiguous. TRBV23-1 is noted as an ORF with a role that remains uncertain. Trimming stripped 5 bases from V and 0 bases from J, with 11 bases between. The CDR3 totals 14 residues. The CDR3 sequence: CASSVGIISYEQYF. In DNA, the CDR3 is TGCGCCAGCAGTGTGGGCATTATCTCCTACGAGCAGTACTTC.

The rearrangement uses TRBV7-9 and TRBJ2-2; 8 nucleotides line up with TRBD1. CDR1 and CDR2 (germline): SEHNR, FQNEAQ (reference sequence). The CDR3 contains 16 residues. With 4 bases clipped from V and 5 bases from J, the junction kept 9 bases outside the gene matches. The DNA for the CDR3 is TGTGCCAGCAGCTCCTCACCGGGACAGGTTACCGGGGAGCTGTTTTTT. Protein: CASSSSPGQVTGELFF.

This clone was seen only a few times. This sample includes further DNA sequences coding for the same CDR3. The chain has TRBV5-1 and TRBJ2-7; D gene uncertain. Trimming left V 0 bases short and J 0 bases short, with 4 bases between. This CDR3 has 13 residues. Germline V gives CDR1 SGHRS, CDR2 YFSETQ. CDR3 bases: TGCGCCAGCAGCTTGGACGGCTCCTACGAGCAGTACTTC. The encoded protein is CASSLDGSYEQYF.